This TCR beta chain was captured in a study of T cell changes during pregnancy in multiple sclerosis. Deletions cut 5 bases from V and 4 bases from J, with 11 bases between. Germline assignment: CDR1 SNHLY and CDR2 FYNNEI. This CDR3 spans 13 amino acids. Here immunoSEQ multiplex PCR was the method, and the copy in TCRdb shows in-frame clones only, minus some. The sample contains under 55,000 clones, approximately 91% of which appear only once. V gene TRBV2 combines with J gene TRBJ1-2; no clear D gene. The source is a female donor with multiple sclerosis, enrolled in a pregnancy study. The source material was PBMCs (not recorded whether the cells were cultured). CDR3 DNA: TGTGCCAGCAGTATGACGGAAACCTATGGCTACACCTTC. It is translated as CASSMTETYGYTF.